This T cell receptor beta chain comes out of a study of shared clonotypes between healthy human individuals. The authors loaded about 200 ng DNA, tens of thousands of T cell genomes, into sorted-subset replicate PCRs. Profiled with immunoSEQ multiplex PCR; TCRdb holds only in-frame clones, not every one. The repertoire includes millions of clones, approximately 94% of them detected once, and about 1.8% sits in the top ten. Selected positively for CCR7 and CD45RO-negative, naive CD8 cells excluded terminally differentiated effector memory CD45RA+ cells. The CDR3 runs 14 residues. V was pared by 4 bases and J by 5 bases, with 5 bases of the junction left unmatched. Per germline, CDR1 MNHEY and CDR2 SMNVEV (reference sequence).

The rearrangement joins TRBV27 to TRBJ2-7; 10 positions agree with TRBD1. The sequenced material came from naive CD8+ T cells from PBMCs. This TCR derives from a man between 18 and 35 years old in good health. Some clones in this sample may be carry-over from other donors' samples. CDR3 sequence reads: CASSSGQGVDEQYF. CDR3 DNA: TGTGCCAGCAGTTCTGGACAGGGGGTGGACGAGCAGTACTTC.